These T cell receptor beta chains were read from a single sample in a study of blood T cell repertoires in COVID-19. Here immunoSEQ multiplex PCR was the method, and the copy in TCRdb shows in-frame clones only, minus some. The sample contains 250,000 to 350,000 clones, about 90% of which appear only once. The specimen was peripheral blood. These receptors originate from a man in his late teens or twenties with active or convalescent COVID-19. Both conserved end residues are part of each CDR3.

J: TRBJ2-1; V: TRBV10-3; CDR3: CAITDRTYNEQFF
J: TRBJ2-1; V: TRBV16; CDR3: CASSQRGYDEQFF
J: TRBJ2-5; V: TRBV7-9; CDR3: CASSSWTSGREETQYF
J: TRBJ2-6; V: TRBV4-1; CDR3: CASSPSTSGGLGANVLTF
J: TRBJ2-1; V: TRBV24-1; CDR3: CATSDQGTSGYNEQFF
J: TRBJ1-2; V: TRBV14; CDR3: CASSPHQQFGGGYTF
J: TRBJ1-4; V: TRBV6-5; CDR3: CASSPDRLNEKLFF
J: TRBJ2-7; V: TRBV19; CDR3: CASSTLKGRVYEQYF
J: TRBJ2-7; V: TRBV4-2; CDR3: CASSQDAHYRGSENYEQYF
J: TRBJ1-4; V: TRBV11-2; CDR3: CASSLVDRGLEKLFF
J: TRBJ1-4; V: TRBV21-1; CDR3: CASYTGTGREKLFF
J: TRBJ1-1; V: TRBV7-9; CDR3: CASSSGQPGMNTEAFF
J: TRBJ2-7; V: TRBV4-2; CDR3: CASSFNRDNEQYF
J: TRBJ2-6; V: TRBV6-5; CDR3: CASSLAFGANVLTF
J: TRBJ1-1; V: TRBV6-2/TRBV6-3; CDR3: CASSSWDRRNTEAFF
J: TRBJ2-2; V: TRBV20-1; CDR3: CSASTGTSDAGELFF
J: TRBJ2-3; V: TRBV7-9; CDR3: CASSLGAGLFTDTQYF
J: TRBJ1-2; V: TRBV7-2; CDR3: CASSLVTLGGYGYTF
J: TRBJ2-7; V: TRBV4-1; CDR3: CASSQGRSGQYF
J: TRBJ1-3; V: TRBV28; CDR3: CASSLGGYSGNTIYF
J: TRBJ2-3; V: TRBV12-3/TRBV12-4; CDR3: CASSFQGTDTQYF
J: TRBJ2-1; V: TRBV27; CDR3: CASSWTSGSRQFF
J: TRBJ2-1; V: TRBV19; CDR3: CATSTSGSYNEQFF
J: TRBJ1-2; V: TRBV10-3; CDR3: CATQDNYGYTF
J: TRBJ2-7; V: TRBV2; CDR3: CASKGGERSEQYF
J: TRBJ2-7; V: TRBV5-1; CDR3: CASSFTLAGSFPYEQYF
J: TRBJ1-1; V: TRBV2; CDR3: CASARGDTEAFF
J: TRBJ1-1; V: TRBV5-5; CDR3: CASSLPQGGTEAFF
J: TRBJ1-3; V: TRBV5-1; CDR3: CASSSGVGNTIYF
J: TRBJ1-2; V: TRBV25-1; CDR3: CASSDPGYGYTF
J: TRBJ1-6; V: TRBV3-1/TRBV3-2; CDR3: CASSQANRGLSLHF
J: TRBJ1-2; V: TRBV24-1; CDR3: CATSGGSYGYTF
J: TRBJ2-1; V: TRBV28; CDR3: CASSSHGYNEQFF
J: TRBJ1-3; V: TRBV19; CDR3: CASSTRTGAPGNTIYF
J: TRBJ2-1; V: TRBV5-1; CDR3: CASRASGTSINEQFF
J: TRBJ1-2; V: TRBV11-2; CDR3: CASRMPGTGVGYTF
J: TRBJ2-7; V: TRBV7-6; CDR3: CASSPGSSGGSYEQYF
J: TRBJ1-1; V: TRBV4-1; CDR3: CASSQETQVNTEAFF
J: TRBJ2-7; V: TRBV27; CDR3: CASRPGGSRYEQYF
J: TRBJ2-1; V: TRBV3-1/TRBV3-2; CDR3: CASSPVGALENEQFF
J: TRBJ2-2; V: TRBV5-1; CDR3: CASSSAWSGELFF
J: TRBJ2-5; V: TRBV4-1; CDR3: CASSQLTGTREETETQYF
J: TRBJ1-2; V: TRBV27; CDR3: CASSLRRNYGYTF
J: TRBJ1-1; V: TRBV7-9; CDR3: CASRHSAGNTEAFF
J: TRBJ1-3; V: TRBV11-2; CDR3: CASSLVLGNTIYF
J: TRBJ1-3; V: TRBV7-9; CDR3: CASSLAWQDSGNTIYF
J: TRBJ2-2; V: TRBV28; CDR3: CASTVNTGELFF
J: TRBJ1-6; V: TRBV6-5; CDR3: CASSQDRSFNSPLHF